Detailed here is one TCR beta chain. What it binds is not known. A junction boundary mismatches the germline segment, possibly from a read error. This sample is part of a study of cytomegalovirus exposure and HLA in healthy donors. Study-wide background: The study placed about 86% of its 398 genotyped donors in the Caucasian-associated ancestry cluster. Findings and limits, study-wide: The records held CMV serostatus as the only immune exposure information.

The PCR ran on 60 Vbeta and 13 Jbeta primers. Assay: immunoSEQ multiplex PCR; the TCRdb copy retains only in-frame clones and omits some. The table shows about 150,000 clones, with 70% to 80% occurring only once. The CDR3 is 15 amino acids. Looked up from germline, CDR1 is LNHNV and CDR2 is YYDKDF (reference sequence). The specimen was PBMCs. This TCR derives from a human donor in good health. The V call is TRBV15, the J call TRBJ1-1, with 8 bases identical to TRBD1. CDR3 coding DNA: TGTGCCACCAGCAGACTAAGACAGGGGAACCCTGAAGCTTTCTTT. Translating it yields CATSRLRQGNPEAFF.